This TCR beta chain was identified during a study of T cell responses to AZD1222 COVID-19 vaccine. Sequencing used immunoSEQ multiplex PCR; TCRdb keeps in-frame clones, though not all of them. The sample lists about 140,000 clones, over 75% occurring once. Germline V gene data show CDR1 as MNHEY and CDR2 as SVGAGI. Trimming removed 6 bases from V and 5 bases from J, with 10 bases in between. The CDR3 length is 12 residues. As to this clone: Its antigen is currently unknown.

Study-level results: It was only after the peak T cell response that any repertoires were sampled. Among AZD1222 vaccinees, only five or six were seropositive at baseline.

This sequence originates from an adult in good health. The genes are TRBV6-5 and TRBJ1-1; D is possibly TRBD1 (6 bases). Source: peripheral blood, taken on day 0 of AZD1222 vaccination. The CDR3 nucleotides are TGTGCCAGCAGAGGGGGGAGGACTGAAGCTTTCTTT. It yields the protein CASRGGRTEAFF.